Below, 22 T cell receptor beta chains from the same sample are listed, as sequenced in a study of T cells after yellow fever vaccination. One entry per CDR3 protein, called by TCRdb with MiXCR from the 5' RACE reads. The sample holds roughly 96,000 distinct CDR3 sequences, around 9.8% seen once. Specimen: CD8+ T cells not binding an NS4B(214-222) dextramer, sorted from PBMCs, collected roughly 14 days after the first yellow fever vaccination. The receptor set was obtained from a man aged 18-30 years who received the YFV17D yellow fever vaccine.

V is TRBV12-3 or TRBV12-4 and J is TRBJ2-5; no firm D call. The CDR3 totals 12 residues. Trimming stripped 3 bases from V and 4 bases from J, with 6 bases between. The CDR3 reads CASSFNTETQYF. In DNA form, the CDR3 reads TGTGCCAGCAGTTTTAACACAGAGACCCAGTACTTC.

The chain uses TRBV19 and TRBJ2-1, with 10 bases aligning to TRBD2. V was clipped by 2 bases and J by 4 bases; unmatched bases: 5. This CDR3 comprises 16 residues. CDR1 LNHDA and CDR2 SQIVND come from the germline V gene (reference sequence). Here the CDR3 reads CASSIFGLAVYNEQFF. The CDR3 DNA reads as TGTGCCAGTAGTATATTCGGACTAGCGGTATACAATGAGCAGTTCTTC.

This chain connects TRBV27 to TRBJ1-1, with D possibly TRBD1 on 6 matching bases. Trimming shortened V by 2 bases and J by 7 bases, and 17 bases separated the two germline ends. This CDR3 region has 15 residues. CDR1 is MNHEY, CDR2 SMNVEV, per germline (reference sequence). The CDR3 DNA sequence: TGTGCCAGCAGTTTAAAGGCAGGCCTAGGGGGTGAAGCTTTCTTT. Translating it yields CASSLKAGLGGEAFF.

This chain links TRBV4-2 with TRBJ1-2, with D possibly being TRBD1 (5 bases). CDR1 and CDR2 (germline): LGHNA, YNFKEQ. CDR3 size: 17 residues. Trimming took 0 bases from V and 4 from J, leaving 18 bases between them. For the CDR3, the DNA is TGTGCCAGCAGCCAAGAAGTAAGCGGGGCCCCTGGCTATGGCTACACCTTC. Residues: CASSQEVSGAPGYGYTF.

This clonotype occurred a few times. The CDR3 nucleotides read TGTGCCAGCAGCCAAGATCCCTACAATGAGCAGTTCTTC. Amino acids: CASSQDPYNEQFF. The chain links TRBV4-2 to TRBJ2-1, with D unresolved. V shed 0 bases and J shed 2 bases, with 2 bases lying between them. This CDR3 is 13 amino acids long. Germline CDR1 is LGHNA and CDR2 is YNFKEQ.

This clonotype was recorded a few times. The chain has TRBV29-1 and TRBJ2-5; 9 nucleotides match TRBD2. From germline, CDR1 is SQVTM and CDR2 ANQGSEA. The V segment lost 5 bases and the J segment 3 bases; nucleotides outside the gene matches: 7. CDR3 length: 14 residues. Here the CDR3 DNA reads TGCAGCGTTAACGGCCCTAGCGGGGAAGAGACCCAGTACTTC. Protein: CSVNGPSGEETQYF.

The chain has TRBV7-6 and TRBJ2-6, with 9 positions matching TRBD1. Trimming cost V 6 bases and J 3 bases; bases outside gene matches: 9. CDR1 is SGHVS, CDR2 FNYEAQ, per germline. The CDR3 is made up of 17 amino acids. The chain's CDR3 is CASRANRGLGGANVLTF. CDR3 bases: TGTGCCAGCAGGGCCAACAGGGGGCTTGGTGGGGCCAACGTCCTGACTTTC.

This clonotype showed up just a few times. This chain joins TRBV10-3 and TRBJ2-7; tentative D call: TRBD1 (5 bases). Germline-derived CDR1 and CDR2 are ENHRY and SYGVKD. The CDR3 contains 15 residues. V lost 6 bases and J lost 2, with 17 bases in between. Written as DNA, the CDR3 is TGTGCCATCAGGGAAGGACAAAGGACGACCTACGAGCAGTACTTC. This codes for CAIREGQRTTYEQYF.

This rearrangement joins TRBV29-1 to TRBJ2-7; D unclear. Germline V gene sequence: CDR1 SQVTM, CDR2 ANQGSEA. V lost 0 bases and J 0 bases, leaving 15 bases between the germline ends. The CDR3 has 16 residues. DNA of the CDR3: TGCAGCGTTGAAGATTTCACGGATTACGGCTCCTACGAGCAGTACTTC. Translating it yields CSVEDFTDYGSYEQYF.

J is TRBJ1-1 and V is TRBV5-1, with unresolved D. Trimming left V 4 bases short and J 3 bases short, with 16 bases between. Germline V CDR1 and CDR2: SGHRS, YFSETQ. The CDR3 contains 15 residues. The CDR3 nucleotides are TGCGCCAGCAGCCCTCTGCGGGCGTGGGACACTGAAGCTTTCTTT. Translated: CASSPLRAWDTEAFF.

This clonotype came up many times. V is TRBV6-5 and J is TRBJ1-2; D not certain. Trimming left V 2 bases short and J 4 bases short, with 8 bases between. The CDR3 sequence is 13 residues long. Germline V gene sequence: CDR1 MNHEY, CDR2 SVGAGI. CDR3 in amino acids: CASSYGRTYGYTF. As DNA, the CDR3 is TGTGCCAGCAGTTACGGACGGACCTATGGCTACACCTTC.

This clonotype was counted between two and nine times. This chain links TRBV2 with TRBJ1-5, with TRBD1 as a possible D gene (5 bases). Germline loops: CDR1 SNHLY, CDR2 FYNNEI. The germline V and J ends were trimmed by 3 bases and 6 bases, with 15 bases remaining between them. The length of the CDR3 is 15 residues. The CDR3 loop is CASSDAEGYGQPQHF. As DNA, the CDR3 is TGTGCCAGCAGTGACGCTGAGGGGTACGGTCAGCCCCAGCATTTT.

This sequence joins TRBV6-5 and TRBJ2-3; tentative D call: TRBD2 (6 bases). Trimming took off 2 bases at V and 6 bases at J, with 12 bases between the two ends. The CDR3 totals 14 residues. Germline CDR1 MNHEY, CDR2 SVGAGI. The CDR3 loop is CASSYGGGGDTQYF. In nucleotides, the CDR3 is TGTGCCAGCAGTTACGGGGGTGGGGGGGATACGCAGTATTTT.

On this clonotype itself: One end of the junction does not line up with germline, which may come from a read error. This chain joins TRBV11-2 and TRBJ2-1; no firm D call. This CDR3 comprises 12 residues. In germline, CDR1 is SGHAT, CDR2 FQNNGV. This CDR3 is CASSLAGDERFF. CDR3 coding DNA: TGTGCCAGCAGCTTAGCCGGCGATGAGCGGTTCTTC.

This clonotype was counted a few times. The chain recombines TRBV27 with TRBJ2-7; D remains unclear. Per germline, CDR1 MNHEY and CDR2 SMNVEV (reference sequence). This CDR3 is built from 15 residues. V gave up 6 bases and J gave up 2 bases, with 17 bases separating them. This chain's CDR3 is CASRQDLGSTYEQYF. The CDR3 region has the DNA TGTGCCAGCAGACAAGATTTAGGTTCCACCTACGAGCAGTACTTC.

The chain employs TRBV25-1 and TRBJ2-5; a weak D match, TRBD1 (5 bases). Trimming pared 5 bases from V and 2 bases from J, leaving 15 bases between. Germline-derived CDR1 and CDR2 are MGHDK and SYGVNS. The CDR3 covers 15 residues. The CDR3 DNA follows: TGTGCCAGCAGTCTGCAGGGCTCCCCGCAAGAGACCCAGTACTTC. This translates into CASSLQGSPQETQYF.

This chain links TRBV5-6 with TRBJ2-5, with a weak D call TRBD2 (5 bases). Per germline, CDR1 SGHDT and CDR2 YYEEEE. The CDR3 runs 13 residues. The V end lost 4 bases, the J end lost 3 bases, and 10 bases lay between the germline ends. CDR3 sequence: CASSRRREETQYF. In nucleotides, the CDR3 is TGTGCCAGCAGCAGGAGGCGGGAAGAGACCCAGTACTTC.

The CDR3 region has the DNA TGTGCCAGCAGCTTGGCCGGAGTGGTAGTCGAGCAGTACTTC. It is translated as CASSLAGVVVEQYF. The chain has TRBV5-5 and TRBJ2-7, with D unclear. This CDR3 comprises 14 residues. Germline CDR1 and CDR2: SGHKS and YYEKEE (reference sequence). With 0 bases removed from V and 6 bases from J, the gap between germline ends came to 13 bases.

The rearrangement joins TRBV10-3 to TRBJ2-6, with TRBD2 as a possible D gene (5 bases). Trimming stripped 4 bases from V and 0 bases from J, with 10 bases between. The CDR3 runs to 16 residues. Germline CDR1 ENHRY, CDR2 SYGVKD. As DNA, the CDR3 is TGTGCCATCAGTGGGACTCGCTCCTCTGGGGCCAACGTCCTGACTTTC. Amino acids: CAISGTRSSGANVLTF.

Only a few counts were recorded for this clonotype. The chain employs TRBV6-1 and TRBJ2-5; 8 bases are a match to TRBD1. Trimming removed 5 bases from V and 1 base from J; junction bases left unmatched: 3. The germline V gene encodes CDR1 MNHNS and CDR2 SASEGT. The CDR3 totals 14 residues. The CDR3 DNA reads TGTGCCAGCAGTCAGACAGGGGTCCAAGAGACCCAGTACTTC. Amino acid sequence: CASSQTGVQETQYF.

This clonotype showed up many times. The J gene is TRBJ2-5, the V gene TRBV6-5; possible D gene TRBD2, 6 bases. The V end was cut by 2 bases, the J end by 4 bases, with 14 bases between. This CDR3 has 15 residues. Per the germline V gene, CDR1 is MNHEY and CDR2 is SVGAGI. The chain's CDR3 is CASSYAEGSGETQYF. DNA for the CDR3: TGTGCCAGCAGTTACGCGGAGGGCTCCGGAGAGACCCAGTACTTC.

At least ten counts were recorded for this clonotype. The gene calls are TRBV7-2 and TRBJ2-7, with D uncertain. The V gene lost 5 bases and the J gene lost 0 bases, with 8 bases spanning the gap. The CDR3 spans 13 residues. The V gene's germline CDR1 is SGHTA and CDR2 FQGNSA. This CDR3 is CASSEVPSYEQYV. For the CDR3, the DNA is TGTGCCAGCAGCGAAGTACCCTCCTACGAGCAGTACGTC.